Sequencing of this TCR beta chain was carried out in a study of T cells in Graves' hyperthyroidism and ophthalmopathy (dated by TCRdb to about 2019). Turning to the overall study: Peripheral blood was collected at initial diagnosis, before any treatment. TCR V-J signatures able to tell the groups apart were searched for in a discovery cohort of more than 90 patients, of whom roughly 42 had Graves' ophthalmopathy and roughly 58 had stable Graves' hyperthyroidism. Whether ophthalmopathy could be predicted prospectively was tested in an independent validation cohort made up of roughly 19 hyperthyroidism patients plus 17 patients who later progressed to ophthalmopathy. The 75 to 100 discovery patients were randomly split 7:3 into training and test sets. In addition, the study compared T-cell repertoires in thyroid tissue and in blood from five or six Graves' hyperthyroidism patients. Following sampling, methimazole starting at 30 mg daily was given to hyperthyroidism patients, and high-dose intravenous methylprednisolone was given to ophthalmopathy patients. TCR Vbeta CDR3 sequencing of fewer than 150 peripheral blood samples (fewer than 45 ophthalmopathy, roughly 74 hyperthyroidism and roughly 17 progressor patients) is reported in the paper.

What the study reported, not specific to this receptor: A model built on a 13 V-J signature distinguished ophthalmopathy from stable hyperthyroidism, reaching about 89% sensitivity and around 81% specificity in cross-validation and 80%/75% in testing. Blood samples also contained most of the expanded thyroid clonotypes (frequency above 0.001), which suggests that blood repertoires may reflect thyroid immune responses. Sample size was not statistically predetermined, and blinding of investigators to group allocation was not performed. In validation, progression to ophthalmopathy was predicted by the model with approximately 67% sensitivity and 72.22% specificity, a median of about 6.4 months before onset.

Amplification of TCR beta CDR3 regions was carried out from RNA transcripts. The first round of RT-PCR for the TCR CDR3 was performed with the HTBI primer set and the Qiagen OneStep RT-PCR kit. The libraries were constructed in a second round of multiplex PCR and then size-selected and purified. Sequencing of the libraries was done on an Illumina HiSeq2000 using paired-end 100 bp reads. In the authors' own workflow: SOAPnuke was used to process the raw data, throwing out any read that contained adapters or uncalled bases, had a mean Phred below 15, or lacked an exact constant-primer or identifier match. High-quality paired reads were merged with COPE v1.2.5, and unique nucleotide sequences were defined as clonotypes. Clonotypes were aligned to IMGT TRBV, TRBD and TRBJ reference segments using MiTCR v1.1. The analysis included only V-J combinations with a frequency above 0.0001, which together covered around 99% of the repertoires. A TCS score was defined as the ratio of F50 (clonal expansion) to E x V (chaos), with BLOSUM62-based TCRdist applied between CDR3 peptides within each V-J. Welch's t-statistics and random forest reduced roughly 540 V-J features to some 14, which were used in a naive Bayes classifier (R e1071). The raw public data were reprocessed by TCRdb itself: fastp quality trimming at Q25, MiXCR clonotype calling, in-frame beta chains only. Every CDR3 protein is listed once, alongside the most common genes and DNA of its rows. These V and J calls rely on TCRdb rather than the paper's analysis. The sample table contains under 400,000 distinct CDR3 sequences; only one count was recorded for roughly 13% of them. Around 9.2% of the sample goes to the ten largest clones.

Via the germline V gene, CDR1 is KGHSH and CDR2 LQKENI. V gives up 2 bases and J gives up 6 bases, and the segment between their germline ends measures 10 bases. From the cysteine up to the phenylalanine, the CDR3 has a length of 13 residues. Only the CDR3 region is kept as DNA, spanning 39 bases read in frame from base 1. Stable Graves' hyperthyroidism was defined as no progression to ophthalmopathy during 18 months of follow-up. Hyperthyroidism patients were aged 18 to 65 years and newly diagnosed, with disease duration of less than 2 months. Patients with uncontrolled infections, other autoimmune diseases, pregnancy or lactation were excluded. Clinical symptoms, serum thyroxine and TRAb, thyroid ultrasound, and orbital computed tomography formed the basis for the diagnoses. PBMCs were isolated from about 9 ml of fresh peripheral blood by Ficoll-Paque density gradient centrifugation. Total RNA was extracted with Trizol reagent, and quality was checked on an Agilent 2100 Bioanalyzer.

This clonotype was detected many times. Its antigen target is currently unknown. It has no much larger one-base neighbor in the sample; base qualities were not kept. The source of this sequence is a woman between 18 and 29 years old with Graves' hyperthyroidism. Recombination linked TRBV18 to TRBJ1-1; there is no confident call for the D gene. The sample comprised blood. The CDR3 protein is CASSPNGVAEAFF. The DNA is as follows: TGTGCCAGCTCACCAAATGGGGTGGCTGAAGCTTTCTTT.